The entry below gives a single T cell receptor beta chain sequence along with its context. The antigen is unknown. TCRdb's copy holds only in-frame clones and misses some; the assay was immunoSEQ multiplex PCR. Of around 20,000 clones in the sample, 60% to 85% are singletons; the top ten hold under 35%. The data were taken from a study of CD4 T cells in relation to SARS-CoV-2 and coronaviruses. CD4+ T cells from unexposed donors were obtained before the COVID-19 pandemic (2011-2018). The cells were cultured for less than twelve days before CD4+ T cells were isolated. About 2 million PBMCs per well were cultured with 8.5 to 10 IU/ml IL-2. This CDR3 is built from 13 residues. Deletions cut 10 bases from V and 0 bases from J, with 13 bases between. Germline V gives CDR1 MNHEY, CDR2 SMNVEV (reference sequence).

The rearrangement links TRBV27 to TRBJ2-7; weak D call: TRBD1 (5 bases). This receptor was identified in a human donor in good health. Specimen: CD4+ T cells from PBMCs, cultured in vitro. The CDR3 sequence is CATRQSTSYEQYF. In DNA form, the CDR3 reads TGTGCCACACGACAGTCCACCTCCTACGAGCAGTACTTC.